This entry describes one T cell receptor (beta chain). Assay used: immunoSEQ multiplex PCR; TCRdb lists only in-frame clones, some missing. The table has about 200,000 clones, 76% seen once. The V segment lost 3 bases and the J segment 3 bases; nucleotides outside the gene matches: 8. The CDR3 has 17 amino acids. The germline V gene encodes CDR1 LNHDA and CDR2 SQIVND (reference sequence). This specimen belongs to a study of blood T cell repertoires in COVID-19. This receptor was obtained from a woman between 50 and 59 years old with acute COVID-19. The V and J genes are TRBV19 and TRBJ1-5; 10 nucleotides agree with TRBD1. Sequencing was carried out using PBMCs or T cells enriched from blood (not recorded which). The CDR3: CASSIGRGTGDNQPQHF. CDR3 in DNA: TGTGCCAGTAGTATTGGGAGGGGGACAGGGGACAATCAGCCCCAGCATTTT.